Shown below are 20 T cell receptor beta chains from a single sample sequenced in a study of blood T cells in healthy people across ages. Primers used in a second PCR of about 7 to 12 cycles were a sample-barcoded 5' primer and a J-beta primer mix. Via MiXCR, TCRdb re-called the 5' RACE reads, giving one row per CDR3 protein. The sample records 650,000 to 700,000 distinct CDR3 sequences, roughly 32% being singletons. Sequences were obtained from blood. The source is an elderly woman in good health.

This clonotype was counted between two and nine times. A much larger clone is a single base away; this may be a read error. The rearrangement uses TRBV20-1 and TRBJ2-1; D is perhaps TRBD1 or TRBD2 (6 bases each). The V end was cut by 3 bases, the J end by 10 bases, with 16 bases between. Germline lookup yields CDR1 DFQATT and CDR2 SNEGSKA (reference sequence). This CDR3 is built from 13 residues. CDR3 DNA: TGCAGTGCTAGCGGAGGGGGGATATACGAGCAGTTCTTC. This translates into CSASGGGIYEQFF.

The sample holds many counts of this clonotype. The chain employs TRBV27 and TRBJ1-2, with TRBD1 matching 9 bases. From germline, CDR1 is MNHEY and CDR2 SMNVEV (reference sequence). The CDR3 spans 15 residues. The junction had 9 bases not matched to a gene; V was cut back by 6 bases and J by 4 bases. CDR3 in amino acids: CASSSDRGGGYGYTF. The CDR3, as DNA: TGTGCCAGCAGCTCGGACAGGGGAGGGGGCTATGGCTACACCTTC.

The sample holds one count of this clonotype. This may be a read error: a much more frequent sequence differs by one nucleotide. This chain joins TRBV28 and TRBJ2-1; no reliable D call. The length of the CDR3 is 10 residues. From germline, CDR1 is MDHEN and CDR2 SYDVKM. The CDR3 loop reads CASSFNGQFF. DNA for the CDR3: TGTGCCAGCAGTTTTAATGGGCAGTTCTTC.

This clonotype was observed a single time. The CDR3 does not close with the conserved phenylalanine or tryptophan, likely indicating a read error. The rearrangement joins TRBV28 to TRBJ1-5; unclear D gene. Trimming removed 10 bases from V and 1 base from J, with 14 bases in between. The CDR3 sequence is 14 residues long. CDR1 and CDR2 (germline): MDHEN, SYDVKM. The CDR3 DNA is TGTGCCACTCAATGGAGGACCAGCAATCAGCCCCAGCATTTG. It specifies CATQWRTSNQPQHL.

The rearrangement uses TRBV19 and TRBJ2-4; TRBD1 aligns across 7 bases. Matching the DNA end better, TRBJ2-7 makes the J call doubtful. Germline V gene sequence: CDR1 LNHDA, CDR2 SQIVND (reference sequence). The CDR3 sequence is 15 residues long. CDR3 nucleotides: TGTGCCAGTAGTTCCGAATACAGGGGCTGGGACGAGCAGTACTTC. It encodes CASSSEYRGWDEQYF.

A remark on this clonotype: This may stem from a read error, because a much larger clone lies one nucleotide away. The chain has TRBV5-1 and TRBJ2-5, with 9 bases that match TRBD2. Germline assignment: CDR1 SGHRS and CDR2 YFSETQ. V lost 2 bases to trimming and J lost 11 bases; unmatched junction nucleotides: 10. The CDR3 length is 14 residues. The CDR3 spells CASSFGTSLNEQYF. The CDR3 DNA follows: TGCGCCAGCAGCTTCGGGACTAGCCTTAATGAGCAGTACTTC.

The chain combines TRBV7-6 with TRBJ2-1; 13 bases agree with TRBD2. The CDR3 consists of 15 residues. V gave up 5 bases and J gave up 6 bases; unmatched junction bases: 4. Per germline, CDR1 SGHVS and CDR2 FNYEAQ. The CDR3 reads CASSLGTSGTNEQFF. DNA of the CDR3: TGTGCCAGCAGCCTCGGGACTAGCGGGACCAATGAGCAGTTCTTC.

As for this clonotype: Just one base apart from a much larger clone, this may be a read error. CDR3 region: CASRELAGVNEQFF. CDR3 DNA: TGTGCCAGCAGGGAACTAGCGGGGGTCAATGAGCAGTTCTTC. The rearrangement joins TRBV2 to TRBJ2-1; 11 nucleotides line up with TRBD2. The CDR3 has 14 amino acids. Germline CDR1 and CDR2: SNHLY and FYNNEI. J was trimmed by 6 bases and V by 6 bases; bases with no gene match: 4.

The genes are TRBV30 and TRBJ2-1; D possibly matches TRBD1 or TRBD2 (5 bases each). V lost 1 base and J lost 8, with 9 bases in between. This CDR3 has 12 amino acids. CDR1 is GTSNPN, CDR2 SVGIG, per germline (reference sequence). CDR3 region: CAWSAGRHEQFF. The CDR3 bases are TGTGCCTGGAGTGCGGGACGCCATGAGCAGTTCTTC.

A note on this clonotype: A read error may explain this, as a much larger clone is one base away. This chain connects TRBV6-1 to TRBJ2-7, with D perhaps TRBD1 (5 bases). Germline lookup yields CDR1 MNHNS and CDR2 SASEGT. There are 15 residues in the CDR3. The ends were cut back, 4 bases at V and 1 base at J, with 14 bases in the middle. CDR3 protein: CASSGRQRVSYEQYF. As DNA, the CDR3 is TGTGCCAGCAGTGGAAGACAGAGAGTTTCCTACGAGCAGTACTTC.

The chain joins TRBV29-1 to TRBJ1-1; no clear D. The CDR3 runs 13 residues. Germline V lookup: CDR1 SQVTM, CDR2 ANQGSEA. V was shortened by 7 bases and J by 2 bases, with 14 bases between the two germline ends. The CDR3 sequence is CSARSEVNTEAFF. The CDR3 DNA is TGCAGCGCAAGATCGGAGGTTAACACTGAAGCTTTCTTT.

This chain uses TRBV7-2 with TRBJ2-1; D is possibly TRBD1 (6 bases). V lost 5 bases to trimming and J lost 6 bases, with 14 bases between them. The CDR3 runs 14 residues. The germline V gene has CDR1 SGHTA and CDR2 FQGNSA. CDR3 bases: TGTGCCAGCAGCCCAGGGGTGCCGGGCAATGAGCAGTTCTTC. Amino acids: CASSPGVPGNEQFF.

The chain employs TRBV20-1 and TRBJ2-7, with unresolved D. The V gene's germline CDR1 is DFQATT and CDR2 SNEGSKA (reference sequence). This CDR3 spans 14 amino acids. V was cut by 3 bases and J by 6 bases, with 18 bases left in between. CDR3 nucleotide sequence: TGCAGTGCTAGCCCACTTTATGAGCTAGGCGAGCAGTACTTC. Protein: CSASPLYELGEQYF.

This rearrangement joins TRBV7-2 to TRBJ2-3; a weak D match, TRBD2 (5 bases). The CDR3 sequence is 17 residues long. Trimming cost V 0 bases and J 2 bases, with 15 bases left between them. CDR1 is SGHTA and CDR2 is FQGNSA in the germline V gene. Here the CDR3 DNA reads TGTACCAGCAGCTTAGCCCCGGACTCAATAGTCACAGATACGCAGTATTTT. Translating it yields CTSSLAPDSIVTDTQYF.

The chain combines TRBV5-1 with TRBJ2-7; TRBD2 matches 8 bases. The CDR3 extends over 14 amino acids. The trim removed 7 bases at V and 2 bases at J, leaving 8 bases unmatched. Germline CDR1 reads SGHRS; CDR2 reads YFSETQ. Written as DNA, the CDR3 is TGCGCCAGCGGGTACGGGGGGGCGACCTACGAGCAGTACTTC. Residues: CASGYGGATYEQYF.

CDR3 protein: CASSLSGDRGYEQYF. DNA of the CDR3: TGCGCCAGCAGCTTGTCGGGGGACAGGGGCTACGAGCAGTACTTC. The chain carries TRBV5-1 and TRBJ2-7, with 10 bases lining up with TRBD1. This CDR3 contains 15 residues. Trimming removed 1 base from V and 3 bases from J; junction bases left unmatched: 4. Germline CDR1 reads SGHRS; CDR2 reads YFSETQ.

This clonotype was detected only a few times. This may be a read error, as it is one base from a much larger clone. The chain combines TRBV24-1 with TRBJ2-1; D may match TRBD1 or TRBD2 (5 bases each). CDR3 length equals 15 residues. V lost 0 bases, J lost 6 bases, and 11 bases lay in between. CDR1 is KGHDR and CDR2 is SFDVKD in the germline V gene. The CDR3, as DNA: TGTGCCACCAGTGATTTGGGGGACCATTGCAATGAGCAGTTCTTC. It encodes CATSDLGDHCNEQFF.

This clonotype was observed a handful of times. The rearrangement uses TRBV6-6 and TRBJ1-1, with TRBD1 identical over 9 bases. The germline CDR1 and CDR2 sequences are MNHNY and SVGAGI (reference sequence). The CDR3 runs to 16 residues. Losses at the gene ends were 3 bases for V and 4 bases for J; bases not matched to a gene: 9. The DNA of the CDR3 is TGTGCCAGCAGTTATCCGTTGGGGGACAGGGTCACTGAAGCTTTCTTT. As protein: CASSYPLGDRVTEAFF.

This clonotype was seen just once. The V call is TRBV7-3, the J call TRBJ2-1; 8 nucleotides match TRBD2. Germline V lookup: CDR1 SGHTA, CDR2 FQGTGA. This CDR3 is 15 amino acids long. V trimming: 3 bases; J trimming: 4 bases; junction bases outside the gene matches: 5. The CDR3 spells CASSFKRGPYNEQFF. CDR3 DNA sequence: TGTGCCAGCAGCTTCAAGCGGGGGCCTTACAATGAGCAGTTCTTC.

This clonotype was detected ten times or more. The CDR3 loop is CAISAGQGRINQPQHF. CDR3 nucleotides: TGTGCCATCAGTGCCGGACAGGGGCGCATCAATCAGCCCCAGCATTTT. The chain joins TRBV10-3 to TRBJ1-5, with 9 bases aligning to TRBD1. Trimming removed 4 bases from V and 3 bases from J; junction bases left unmatched: 7. Looked up from germline, CDR1 is ENHRY and CDR2 is SYGVKD. The CDR3 covers 16 residues.